A single sample is the source of the 28 T cell receptor beta chains below, sequenced in a study of CD8 T cells in Susac syndrome. Random hexamers were used to reverse transcribe an amount of about 0.45 to 1 ug RNA. TCRdb itself ran the immunoSEQ multiplex PCR reads through MiXCR, one entry per CDR3 protein. The sample lists over 350,000 distinct CDR3 sequences, more than 80% occurring once. Sequenced sample: CD8+ T cells from PBMCs. All receptors come from a human donor with multiple sclerosis.

The gene calls are TRBV27 and TRBJ2-3; D is undetermined. This CDR3 is 11 amino acids long. Trimming cost V 10 bases and J 1 base, with 6 bases left between them. Germline V gives CDR1 MNHEY, CDR2 SMNVEV (reference sequence). The CDR3 DNA reads as TGTGCCACCCGGGGCACAGATACGCAGTATTTT. Its protein product is CATRGTDTQYF.

The rearrangement uses TRBV10-3 and TRBJ1-1; no clear D gene. Trimming pared 0 bases from V and 1 base from J, leaving 6 bases between. This CDR3 has 14 residues. Germline loops: CDR1 ENHRY, CDR2 SYGVKD. CDR3 sequence (DNA): TGTGCCATCAGTGAGTCAGGGCAGAACACTGAAGCTTTCTTT. This sequence encodes CAISESGQNTEAFF.

The V call is TRBV27, the J call TRBJ1-2; weak D call: TRBD1 (6 bases). The CDR3 is 14 residues long. V was pared by 4 bases and J by 3 bases, with 12 bases between. Germline CDR1 is MNHEY and CDR2 is SMNVEV (reference sequence). The CDR3 nucleotides read TGTGCCAGCAGTTCAACTCAGGGGTACTATGGCTACACCTTC. This gives the protein CASSSTQGYYGYTF.

V usage is TRBV5-6 and J usage is TRBJ2-3, with TRBD2 identical over 11 bases. Germline V gene data show CDR1 as SGHDT and CDR2 as YYEEEE. V lost 2 bases and J lost 2; bases outside the gene matches: 13. The CDR3 sequence is 19 residues long. CDR3 coding DNA: TGTGCCAGCAGCTTAATACTGCTAGCGGGGGGATATAACACAGATACGCAGTATTTT. Its protein is CASSLILLAGGYNTDTQYF.

This clonotype was observed once. This chain joins TRBV7-8 and TRBJ2-7; 8 nucleotides line up with TRBD1. The germline V gene has CDR1 SGHVS and CDR2 FQNEAQ. The CDR3 length is 17 residues. With 5 bases clipped from V and 3 bases from J, the junction kept 15 bases outside the gene matches. In DNA, the CDR3 is TGTGCCAGCAGCCCCAGCTCTAGGGCAGGGGGCGTCTACGAGCAGTACTTC. Translated, it gives CASSPSSRAGGVYEQYF.

The chain joins TRBV6-5 to TRBJ1-1, with D possibly TRBD1 on 5 matching bases. The CDR3 is made up of 14 amino acids. Trimming took 3 bases from V and 8 from J, leaving 16 bases between them. The germline gives CDR1 MNHEY, CDR2 SVGAGI. The CDR3 is CASSYYQGFREAFF. Written as DNA, the CDR3 is TGTGCCAGCAGTTATTACCAGGGTTTTAGAGAAGCTTTCTTT.

This sequence joins TRBV30 and TRBJ2-5, with 12 bases fitting TRBD2. Germline values: CDR1 GTSNPN, CDR2 SVGIG (reference sequence). The junction had 2 bases not matched to a gene; V was cut back by 3 bases and J by 3 bases. There are 14 residues in the CDR3. This chain's CDR3 is CAWSLAGGKETQYF. CDR3 bases: TGTGCCTGGAGCCTAGCGGGAGGGAAAGAGACCCAGTACTTC.

This rearrangement joins TRBV20-1 to TRBJ2-4, with 7 bases identical to TRBD1. Germline V gene lookup returns CDR1 DFQATT and CDR2 SNEGSKA (reference sequence). Trimming took 3 bases from V and 8 from J; bases not matched to a gene: 13. This CDR3 has 15 residues. This chain's CDR3 is CSARAEGGEGYIQYF. For the CDR3, the DNA is TGCAGTGCTAGGGCCGAAGGGGGCGAAGGATACATTCAGTACTTC.

The genes are TRBV4-1 and TRBJ1-5; TRBD1 might be the D (5 bases). CDR3 size: 13 residues. The V gene's germline CDR1 is MGHRA and CDR2 YSYEKL. Trimming pared 3 bases from V and 5 bases from J, leaving 8 bases between. In DNA form, the CDR3 reads TGCGCCAGCAGCCATGTAGGGGATCAGCCCCAGCATTTT. The encoded protein is CASSHVGDQPQHF.

V and J are TRBV6-1 and TRBJ1-1; weak D call: TRBD1 (5 bases). V was trimmed by 2 bases and J by 3 bases, leaving 16 bases between them. CDR3 length: 16 residues. CDR1 and CDR2 (germline): MNHNS, SASEGT. CDR3 sequence (DNA): TGTGCCAGCAGTGAATTAGTCGGGAGGGGAGACACTGAAGCTTTCTTT. It codes for CASSELVGRGDTEAFF.

The V and J genes are TRBV27 and TRBJ2-2; the D is unclear. There are 14 residues in the CDR3. CDR1 MNHEY and CDR2 SMNVEV come from the germline V gene (reference sequence). Trimming took off 1 base at V and 4 bases at J, with 7 bases between the two ends. CDR3 DNA sequence: TGTGCCAGCAGTTTATTTCCGGGCACCGGGGAGCTGTTTTTT. Its protein is CASSLFPGTGELFF.

Of note for this clonotype: One end of the junction is discordant with germline, which a read error may explain. This sequence joins TRBV5-1 and TRBJ2-1, with TRBD1 as a possible D gene (6 bases). This CDR3 is 17 amino acids long. Germline V gene data show CDR1 as SGHRS and CDR2 as YFSETQ. CDR3 bases: TGCGCCAGCAGCTTTCTTCCCCGGGACACCTCCAACAATGAGCAGTTCTTC. This sequence encodes CASSFLPRDTSNNEQFF.

The chain recombines TRBV29-1 with TRBJ1-1; a possible D gene is TRBD1 (5 bases). CDR3 length equals 15 residues. Trimming pared 3 bases from V and 5 bases from J, leaving 19 bases between. Germline-derived CDR1 and CDR2 are SQVTM and ANQGSEA. The CDR3 nucleotides read TGCAGCGTTGAGGGGGTAGTGAAAGACAATACTGAAGCTTTCTTT. This codes for CSVEGVVKDNTEAFF.

The V and J genes are TRBV5-1 and TRBJ2-5; maybe TRBD2 (6 bases). The germline V gene encodes CDR1 SGHRS and CDR2 YFSETQ. Trimming removed 1 base at V and 6 bases at J, with 13 bases between. CDR3 length: 14 residues. The CDR3 sequence: CASSLIGGGKTQYF. The CDR3 DNA is TGCGCCAGCAGCTTGATCGGGGGTGGTAAGACCCAGTACTTC. The full variable domain, completed using reference TRBV5-1 and TRBJ2-5, is KAGVTQTPRYLIKTRGQQVTLSCSPISGHRSVSWYQQTPGQGLQFLFEYFSETQRNKGNFPGRFSGRQFSNSRSEMNVSTLELGDSALYLCASSLIGGGKTQYFGPGTRLLVL.

V and J are TRBV9 and TRBJ1-2; D not resolved. This CDR3 spans 14 amino acids. V lost 0 bases to trimming and J lost 6 bases, with 12 bases between them. The germline V gene has CDR1 SGDLS and CDR2 YYNGEE. The CDR3 sequence is CASSVVEGSHGYTF. The CDR3 nucleotides read TGTGCCAGCAGCGTAGTAGAGGGTTCTCATGGCTACACCTTC.

The genes are TRBV20-1 and TRBJ2-3; D is unclear. Trimming pared 3 bases from V and 0 bases from J, leaving 7 bases between. CDR1 is DFQATT, CDR2 SNEGSKA, per germline (reference sequence). CDR3 length equals 13 residues. This CDR3 reads CSARFPSTDTQYF. CDR3 nucleotides: TGCAGTGCTAGGTTCCCCAGCACAGATACGCAGTATTTT.

The gene calls are TRBV7-9 and TRBJ2-1; D assignment may be TRBD1 or TRBD2 (5 bases each). The V end was cut by 5 bases, the J end by 3 bases, with 17 bases between. This CDR3 spans 16 amino acids. CDR1 SEHNR and CDR2 FQNEAQ come from the germline V gene (reference sequence). The CDR3 here is CASSPPGTTLYNEQFF. The CDR3 DNA reads TGTGCCAGCAGCCCTCCGGGGACCACCCTCTACAATGAGCAGTTCTTC.

The chain joins TRBV28 to TRBJ2-2; D remains unclear. The V end was cut by 10 bases, the J end by 1 base, with 16 bases between. The length of the CDR3 is 15 residues. Germline V gene lookup returns CDR1 MDHEN and CDR2 SYDVKM. The CDR3 nucleotides are TGTGCCATCTCACAAGGCAGGATGAACACCGGGGAGCTGTTTTTT. This translates into CAISQGRMNTGELFF. Full variable domain (rest looked up from reference TRBV28 and TRBJ2-2): DVKVTQSSRYLVKRTGEKVFLECVQDMDHENMFWYRQDPGLGLRLIYFSYDVKMKEKGDIPEGYSVSREKKERFSLILESASTNQTSMYLCAISQGRMNTGELFFGEGSRLTVL.

This chain uses TRBV2 with TRBJ2-7, with TRBD1 matching 8 bases. Germline values: CDR1 SNHLY, CDR2 FYNNEI. The V segment lost 6 bases and the J segment 5 bases; nucleotides outside the gene matches: 12. The CDR3 is 15 amino acids. The CDR3 sequence is CASSPETLTGDEQYF. CDR3 coding DNA: TGTGCCAGCAGCCCCGAAACCCTGACAGGGGACGAGCAGTACTTC.

This chain joins TRBV5-1 and TRBJ2-1, with no clear D. Germline values: CDR1 SGHRS, CDR2 YFSETQ. The CDR3 totals 11 residues. Trimming removed 2 bases at V and 13 bases at J, with 10 bases between. The CDR3: CASSFLDDQFF. DNA for the CDR3: TGCGCCAGCAGCTTTTTAGACGATCAGTTCTTC.

This chain connects TRBV12-3 or TRBV12-4 to TRBJ1-1; D not resolved. The ends were cut back, 5 bases at V and 5 bases at J, with 12 bases in the middle. This CDR3 has 13 residues. The CDR3 nucleotides read TGTGCCAGCAGTGAACCGGGGAGGACTGAAGCTTTCTTT. Translation gives CASSEPGRTEAFF.

The chain joins TRBV7-9 to TRBJ2-1; 10 bases are a match to TRBD2. V dropped 4 bases and J dropped 2; count of bases not matched to a gene: 11. The CDR3 extends over 18 amino acids. Per the germline V gene, CDR1 is SEHNR and CDR2 is FQNEAQ (reference sequence). The CDR3 DNA reads TGTGCCAGCAGCTCCAAAGTACATAGCGGGAGGCCCTACAATGAGCAGTTCTTC. It translates to CASSSKVHSGRPYNEQFF.

The chain couples TRBV30 to TRBJ1-2; possibly TRBD1 for D (6 bases). V lost 2 bases to trimming and J lost 8 bases, with 15 bases between them. Per the germline V gene, CDR1 is GTSNPN and CDR2 is SVGIG (reference sequence). The CDR3 has 13 residues. In DNA form, the CDR3 reads TGTGCCTGGAGTCCCGCAGGGGCCGCCGGCTACACCTTC. Protein sequence: CAWSPAGAAGYTF.

This clonotype was picked up one time. The chain employs TRBV18 and TRBJ1-5; D possibly corresponds to TRBD1 (5 bases). Trimming pared 7 bases from V and 7 bases from J, leaving 17 bases between. This CDR3 contains 14 residues. Germline loops: CDR1 KGHSH, CDR2 LQKENI. CDR3 bases: TGTGCCAGCTGGGGAGGGGTCGCGGAACAGCCCCAGCATTTT. It yields the protein CASWGGVAEQPQHF. Using reference TRBV18 and TRBJ1-5 for the parts outside the CDR3, the full variable domain is NAGVMQNPRHLVRRRGQEARLRCSPMKGHSHVYWYRQLPEEGLKFMVYLQKENIIDESGMPKERFSAEFPKEGPSILRIQQVVRGDSAAYFCASWGGVAEQPQHFGDGTRLSIL.

The rearrangement uses TRBV6-1 and TRBJ2-1, with unresolved D. The CDR3 runs to 15 residues. Germline values: CDR1 MNHNS, CDR2 SASEGT. Trimming removed 7 bases from V and 3 bases from J, with 16 bases in between. The DNA for the CDR3 is TGTGCCAGCACTGACACTTCCTCTTTCTACAATGAGCAGTTCTTC. It codes for CASTDTSSFYNEQFF.

The chain links TRBV30 to TRBJ2-7; D is unresolved. From germline, CDR1 is GTSNPN and CDR2 SVGIG (reference sequence). This CDR3 contains 10 residues. With 5 bases removed from V and 4 bases from J, the gap between germline ends came to 6 bases. The chain's CDR3 is CAWGQYEQYF. In nucleotides, the CDR3 is TGTGCCTGGGGCCAATACGAGCAGTACTTC.

This clonotype was seen only once. This chain connects TRBV6-1 to TRBJ2-2, with 14 nucleotides matching TRBD2. Germline assignment: CDR1 MNHNS and CDR2 SASEGT. The J segment lost 5 bases and the V segment lost 5 bases, leaving 7 bases of the junction unmatched. The CDR3 contains 17 residues. The CDR3 here is CASSPGLAGAGTGELFF. Here the CDR3 DNA reads TGTGCCAGCAGTCCGGGACTAGCGGGAGCAGGTACCGGGGAGCTGTTTTTT.

The chain employs TRBV27 and TRBJ2-7; possible D gene TRBD2, 5 bases. This CDR3 has 13 amino acids. V lost 5 bases to trimming and J lost 10 bases, with 18 bases between them. Germline loops: CDR1 MNHEY, CDR2 SMNVEV (reference sequence). The CDR3 DNA follows: TGTGCCAGCAGTCCCGACCCAATATCGGGACAGTACTTC. Translated, it gives CASSPDPISGQYF.